This T cell receptor beta chain was recovered during a study of cytomegalovirus exposure and HLA in healthy donors. Study observations and caveats: It was taken for granted in presence/absence analyses that sequencing depth across donors was roughly uniform.

As concerns this clone: Its antigen is unidentified.

Primers for the PCR totalled 60 Vbeta and 13 Jbeta. The protocol was immunoSEQ multiplex PCR, while the TCRdb copy is restricted to in-frame clones and leaves out a portion. This sample carries about 200,000 clones, approximately 80% of them seen once, and the ten largest clones take roughly 1.1%. Between the trimmed V and J ends, which lost 1 base and 5 bases, there was a span of 9 bases. CDR3 size: 15 residues. Germline-derived CDR1 and CDR2 are SNHLY and FYNNEI. V and J are TRBV2 and TRBJ1-6, with no clear D. This clonotype was obtained from a woman between 40 and 55 years old in good health and CMV-seronegative. The sequenced material came from PBMCs. Written as DNA, the CDR3 is TGTGCCAGCAGTGAAGAGCGGACGAATAATTCACCCCTCCACTTT. Its protein is CASSEERTNNSPLHF.